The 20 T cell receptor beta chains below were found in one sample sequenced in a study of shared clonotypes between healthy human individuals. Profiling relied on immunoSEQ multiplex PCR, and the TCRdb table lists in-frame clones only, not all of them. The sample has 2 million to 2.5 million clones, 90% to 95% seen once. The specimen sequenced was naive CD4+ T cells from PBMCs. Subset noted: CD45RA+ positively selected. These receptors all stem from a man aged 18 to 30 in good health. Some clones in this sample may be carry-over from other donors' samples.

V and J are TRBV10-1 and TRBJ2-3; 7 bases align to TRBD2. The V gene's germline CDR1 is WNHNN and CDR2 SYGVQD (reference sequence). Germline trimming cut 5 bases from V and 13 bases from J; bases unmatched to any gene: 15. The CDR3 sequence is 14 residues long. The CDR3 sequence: CASSYCPGLQLKYF. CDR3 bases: TGCGCCAGCAGTTACTGTCCGGGACTACAATTGAAGTATTTT.

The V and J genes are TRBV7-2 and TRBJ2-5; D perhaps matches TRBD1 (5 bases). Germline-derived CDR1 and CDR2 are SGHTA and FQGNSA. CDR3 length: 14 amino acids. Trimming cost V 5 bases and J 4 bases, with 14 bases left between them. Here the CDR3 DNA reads TGTGCCAGCAGCACCCGTCCTAGGGGAGAGACCCAGTACTTC. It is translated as CASSTRPRGETQYF.

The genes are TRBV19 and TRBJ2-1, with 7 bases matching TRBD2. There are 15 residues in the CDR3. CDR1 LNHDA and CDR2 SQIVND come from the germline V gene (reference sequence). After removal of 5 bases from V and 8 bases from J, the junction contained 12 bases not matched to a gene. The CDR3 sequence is CASSGGVTPRDEQFF. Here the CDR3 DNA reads TGTGCCAGTAGTGGGGGGGTTACTCCTAGAGATGAGCAGTTCTTC. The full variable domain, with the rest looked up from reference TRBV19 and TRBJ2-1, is DGGITQSPKYLFRKEGQNVTLSCEQNLNHDAMYWYRQDPGQGLRLIYYSQIVNDFQKGDIAEGYSVSREKKESFPLTVTSAQKNPTAFYLCASSGGVTPRDEQFFGPGTRLTVL.

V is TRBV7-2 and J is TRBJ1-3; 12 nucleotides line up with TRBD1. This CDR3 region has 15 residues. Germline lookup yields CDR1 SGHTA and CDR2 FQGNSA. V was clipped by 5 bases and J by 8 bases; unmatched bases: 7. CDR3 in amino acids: CASSPAGTGGYTIYF. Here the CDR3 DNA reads TGTGCCAGCAGCCCAGCCGGGACAGGGGGCTACACCATATATTTT.

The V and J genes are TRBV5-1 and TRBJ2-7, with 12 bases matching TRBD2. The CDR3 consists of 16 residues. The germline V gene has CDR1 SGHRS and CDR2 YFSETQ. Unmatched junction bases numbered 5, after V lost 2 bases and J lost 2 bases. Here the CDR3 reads CASSFGLAGLTYEQYF. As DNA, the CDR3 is TGCGCCAGCAGCTTCGGACTAGCGGGACTAACCTACGAGCAGTACTTC.

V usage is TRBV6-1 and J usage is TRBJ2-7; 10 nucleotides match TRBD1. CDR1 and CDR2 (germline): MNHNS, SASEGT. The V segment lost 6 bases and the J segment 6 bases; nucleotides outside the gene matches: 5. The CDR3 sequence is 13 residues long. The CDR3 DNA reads TGTGCCAGCAGGGGACAGGGGAGTTCCGAGCAGTACTTC. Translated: CASRGQGSSEQYF.

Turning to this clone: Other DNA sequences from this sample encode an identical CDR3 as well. This CDR3 reads CASSLTGLGQETQYF. CDR3 nucleotide sequence: TGTGCCAGCAGTCTGACGGGACTAGGACAGGAGACCCAGTACTTC. The chain couples TRBV28 to TRBJ2-5; 8 bases line up with TRBD2. V trimming: 5 bases; J trimming: 5 bases; junction bases outside the gene matches: 10. Germline V gene lookup returns CDR1 MDHEN and CDR2 SYDVKM. This CDR3 contains 15 residues.

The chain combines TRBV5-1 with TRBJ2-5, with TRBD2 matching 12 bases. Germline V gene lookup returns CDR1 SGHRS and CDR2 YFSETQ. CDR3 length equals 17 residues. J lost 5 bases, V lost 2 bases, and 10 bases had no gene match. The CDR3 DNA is TGCGCCAGCAGCTTAGGGCTAGCGGGAGGGTCTATGGAGACCCAGTACTTC. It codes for CASSLGLAGGSMETQYF.

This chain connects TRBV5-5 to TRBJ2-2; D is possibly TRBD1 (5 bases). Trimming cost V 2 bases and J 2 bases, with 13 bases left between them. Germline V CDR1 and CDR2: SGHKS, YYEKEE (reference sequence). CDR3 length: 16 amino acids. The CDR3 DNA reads TGTGCCAGCAGCTTCTGGGGCCAGGGAAACACCGGGGAGCTGTTTTTT. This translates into CASSFWGQGNTGELFF.

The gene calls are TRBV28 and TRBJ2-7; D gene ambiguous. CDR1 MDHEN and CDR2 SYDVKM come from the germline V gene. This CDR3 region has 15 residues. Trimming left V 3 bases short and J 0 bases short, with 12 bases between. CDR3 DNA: TGTGCCAGCAGTTTGAGATCAACGTTCTCCTACGAGCAGTACTTC. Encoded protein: CASSLRSTFSYEQYF.

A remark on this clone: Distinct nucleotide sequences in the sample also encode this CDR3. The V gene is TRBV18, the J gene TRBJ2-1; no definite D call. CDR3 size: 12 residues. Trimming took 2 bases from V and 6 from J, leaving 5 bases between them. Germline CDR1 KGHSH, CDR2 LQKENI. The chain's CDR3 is CASSPDSNEQFF. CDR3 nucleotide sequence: TGTGCCAGCTCACCAGACTCCAATGAGCAGTTCTTC.

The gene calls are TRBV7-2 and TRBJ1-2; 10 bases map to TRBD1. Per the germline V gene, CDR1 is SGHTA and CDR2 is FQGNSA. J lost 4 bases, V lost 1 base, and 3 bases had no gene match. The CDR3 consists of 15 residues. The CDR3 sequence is CASSLGWDRGYGYTF. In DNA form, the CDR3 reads TGTGCCAGCAGCTTAGGTTGGGACAGGGGCTATGGCTACACCTTC.

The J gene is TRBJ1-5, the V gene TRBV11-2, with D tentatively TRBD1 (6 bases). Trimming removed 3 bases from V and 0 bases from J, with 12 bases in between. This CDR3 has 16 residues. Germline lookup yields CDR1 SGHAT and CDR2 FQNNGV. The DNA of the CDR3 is TGTGCCAGCAGCTTTGGGGGCCCCTATAGCAATCAGCCCCAGCATTTT. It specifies CASSFGGPYSNQPQHF. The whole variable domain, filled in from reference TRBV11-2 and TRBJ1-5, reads EAGVAQSPRYKIIEKRQSVAFWCNPISGHATLYWYQQILGQGPKLLIQFQNNGVVDDSQLPKDRFSAERLKGVDSTLKIQPAKLEDSAVYLCASSFGGPYSNQPQHFGDGTRLSIL.

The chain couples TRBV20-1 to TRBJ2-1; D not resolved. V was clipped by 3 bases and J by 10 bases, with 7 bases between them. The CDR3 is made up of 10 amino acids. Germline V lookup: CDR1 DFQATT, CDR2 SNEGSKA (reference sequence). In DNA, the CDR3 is TGCAGTGCTAGGTGGTCGGAGCAGTTCTTC. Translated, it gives CSARWSEQFF.

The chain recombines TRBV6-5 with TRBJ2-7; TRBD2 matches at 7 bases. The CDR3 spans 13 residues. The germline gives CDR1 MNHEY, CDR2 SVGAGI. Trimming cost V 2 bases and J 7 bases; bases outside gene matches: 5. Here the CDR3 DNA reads TGTGCCAGCAGTTACCCTAGCGGCAAAGAGCAGTACTTC. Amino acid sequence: CASSYPSGKEQYF.

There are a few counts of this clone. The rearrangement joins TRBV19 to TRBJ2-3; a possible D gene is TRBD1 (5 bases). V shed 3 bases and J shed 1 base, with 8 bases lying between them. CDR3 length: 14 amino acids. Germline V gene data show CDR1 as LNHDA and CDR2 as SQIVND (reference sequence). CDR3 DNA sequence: TGTGCCAGTAGTATTTCCAGGGGCACAGATACGCAGTATTTT. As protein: CASSISRGTDTQYF.

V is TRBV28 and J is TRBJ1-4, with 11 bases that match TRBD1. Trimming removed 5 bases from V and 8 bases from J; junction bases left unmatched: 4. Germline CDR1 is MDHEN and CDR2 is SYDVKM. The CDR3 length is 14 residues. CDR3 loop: CASSVDRGLEKLFF. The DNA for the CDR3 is TGTGCCAGCAGTGTGGACAGGGGGCTAGAAAAACTGTTTTTT.

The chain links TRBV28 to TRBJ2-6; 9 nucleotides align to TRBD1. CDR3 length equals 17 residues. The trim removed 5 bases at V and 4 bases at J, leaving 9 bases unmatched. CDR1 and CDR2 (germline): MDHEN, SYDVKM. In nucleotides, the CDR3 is TGTGCCAGCAGTCTGGGACAGGGTGCACTCGGGGCCAACGTCCTGACTTTC. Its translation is CASSLGQGALGANVLTF.

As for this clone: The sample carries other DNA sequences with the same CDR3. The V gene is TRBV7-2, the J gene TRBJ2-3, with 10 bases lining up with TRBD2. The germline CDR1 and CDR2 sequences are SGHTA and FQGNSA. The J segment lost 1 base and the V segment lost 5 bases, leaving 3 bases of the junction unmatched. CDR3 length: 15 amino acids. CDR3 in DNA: TGTGCCAGCAGCCCGACTAGCGGGCGCACAGATACGCAGTATTTT. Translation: CASSPTSGRTDTQYF.

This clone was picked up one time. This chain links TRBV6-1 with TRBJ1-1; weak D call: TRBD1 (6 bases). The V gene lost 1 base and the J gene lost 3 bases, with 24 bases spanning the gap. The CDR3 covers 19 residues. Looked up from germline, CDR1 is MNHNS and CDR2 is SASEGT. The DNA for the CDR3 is TGTGCCAGCAGTGAAGGGGTTTACAGGGCCCCCCTTGGGGACACTGAAGCTTTCTTT. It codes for CASSEGVYRAPLGDTEAFF.